This is a list of T cell receptor beta chains from one sample in a study of cytomegalovirus exposure and HLA in healthy donors. This table comes from immunoSEQ multiplex PCR, and its TCRdb copy is limited to in-frame clones, with some not included. Seen here are some 170,000 clones, approximately 80% observed once, and the top ten hold about 9.9%. Sequencing used PBMCs. The receptor set was obtained from a young man in good health and CMV-seropositive. CDR3s include the opening cysteine and the closing phenylalanine or tryptophan. The D gene is left open where the match is weak. Part of the rows lack a size; the others show once, few, many or a class for expanded clones.

TRBD1	TRBV7-9	NA	TRBJ2-2	TGTGCCAGCAGCCCTAGGACAGGGAACACCGGGGAGCTGTTTTTT	CASSPRTGNTGELFF
NA	TRBV2	NA	TRBJ2-5	TGTGCCAGCATTAGGGGGGGGCAGGCCAGGACCCAGTACTTC	CASIRGGQARTQYF
NA	TRBV6-1	few	TRBJ1-5	TGTGCCAGCAGACGTCGGGGGTCGGGCAATCAGCCCCAGCATTTT	CASRRRGSGNQPQHF
NA	TRBV7-2	NA	TRBJ1-2	TGTGCCAGCAGCTTAGAAGGGGCGGTCGATGGCTACACCTTC	CASSLEGAVDGYTF
TRBD2	TRBV6-5	NA	TRBJ2-5	TGTGCCAGCAGTTACCCCACTAGCGGGGGGCAAGAGACCCAGTACTTC	CASSYPTSGGQETQYF
TRBD2	TRBV7-2	NA	TRBJ2-3	TGTGCCAGCAGCTCCCTACTAGCGGGGGCCCCAGATACGCAGTATTTT	CASSSLLAGAPDTQYF
TRBD1	TRBV27	NA	TRBJ1-3	TGTGCCAGCAGTTTAATGAGGGGGCCTGGAAACACCATATATTTT	CASSLMRGPGNTIYF
TRBD1	TRBV5-1	NA	TRBJ2-7	TGCGCCAGCAGCGTGGCACAGGGGGCCGAGCAGTACTTC	CASSVAQGAEQYF
NA	TRBV21-1	NA	TRBJ1-2	TGTGCCAGCAGGGCCGGGACAAAAGACTATGGCTACACCTTC	CASRAGTKDYGYTF
TRBD1	TRBV19	NA	TRBJ1-1	TGTGCCAGTAGTATAACCGGGACAGGGGGCCTGGGCACTGAAGCTTTCTTT	CASSITGTGGLGTEAFF
NA	TRBV2	once	TRBJ1-6	TGTGCCAGCAGGTTACGGGGGTCTAATTCACCCCTCCACTTT	CASRLRGSNSPLHF
NA	TRBV5-1	once	TRBJ1-2	TGCGCCAGCAGCTTGGCACTAGGAACACCTGGCTACACCTTC	CASSLALGTPGYTF
TRBD1	TRBV6-5	NA	TRBJ2-5	TGTGCCAGCAGTATCGGGACAGGGTTAGAGACCCAGTACTTC	CASSIGTGLETQYF
NA	TRBV4-1	NA	TRBJ1-3	TGCGCCAGCAGCCACCCCACGGGATTAAACACCATATATTTT	CASSHPTGLNTIYF
NA	TRBV18	NA	TRBJ2-7	TGTGCCAGCTCCTGGGGGGACCTCTACGAGCAGTACTTC	CASSWGDLYEQYF
NA	TRBV7-9	NA	TRBJ1-2	TGTGCCAGCACCCCGTCTCTGACTCCGTACTATGGCTACACCTTC	CASTPSLTPYYGYTF
NA	TRBV2	NA	TRBJ1-2	TGTGCCAGCAGTGCACAGGGTTCGAATGGTGGCTACACCTTC	CASSAQGSNGGYTF
NA	TRBV18	NA	TRBJ1-1	TGTGCCAGCTCACCAAACGGACAGAACACTGAAGCTTTCTTT	CASSPNGQNTEAFF
TRBD1	TRBV7-9	NA	TRBJ2-7	TGTGCCAGCAGCTTAATTCAGGGGGTCCACGAGCAGTACTTC	CASSLIQGVHEQYF
TRBD1	TRBV11-2	NA	TRBJ1-2	TGTGCCAGCAGCCAAGGGGGCCGGGGCTACACCTTC	CASSQGGRGYTF
NA	TRBV6-6	few	TRBJ1-5	TGTGCCAGCAGCTACTCTCAGACAGGTCATCAGCCCCAGCATTTT	CASSYSQTGHQPQHF
NA	TRBV25-1	NA	TRBJ1-5	TGTGCCAGCAGTGAATCCGGACAGAATAGCAATCAGCCCCAGCATTTT	CASSESGQNSNQPQHF
TRBD1	TRBV18	once	TRBJ2-7	TGTGCCAGCTCACCCACACATGGACAGGGCTCCTACGAGCAGTACTTC	CASSPTHGQGSYEQYF
TRBD2	TRBV7-9	few	TRBJ2-5	TGTGCCAGCAGCTCAGATTTTGGGGGACTACCGGGTGAGACCCAGTACTTC	CASSSDFGGLPGETQYF
TRBD1	TRBV5-5	NA	TRBJ2-3	TGTGCCAGCAGCCCTAGGGACAGGGGGACAGATACGCAGTATTTT	CASSPRDRGTDTQYF
TRBD1	TRBV19	NA	TRBJ2-5	TGTGCCAGTAGTGTGACAGGGACCCTCCAAGAGACCCAGTACTTC	CASSVTGTLQETQYF
NA	TRBV7-2	NA	TRBJ2-6	TGTGCCAGCAGCCCTTACAGTTCTGGGGCCAACGTCCTGACTTTC	CASSPYSSGANVLTF
TRBD2	TRBV25-1	NA	TRBJ2-5	TGTGCCAGCAGACCGGGGGGGCGAGAGACCCAGTACTTC	CASRPGGRETQYF
NA	TRBV5-6	NA	TRBJ1-2	TGTGCCACCGGGCCATTTGACAGCGCTCTTTCTAACTATGGCTACACCTTC	CATGPFDSALSNYGYTF
TRBD2	TRBV7-2	NA	TRBJ2-1	TGTGCCAGCAGCTTAAACGGGGGGGCCAACGACAATGAGCAGTTCTTC	CASSLNGGANDNEQFF
TRBD1	TRBV19	few	TRBJ1-1	TGTGCCAGTAGTGTCCGACAGGGTGGAACTGAAGCTTTCTTT	CASSVRQGGTEAFF